A single sample gave rise to the 26 T cell receptor beta chains below, sequenced in a study of blood T cells in healthy people across ages (dated by TCRdb to between 2014 and 2016). The library was made by 5' RACE. The reads were generated on an Illumina HiSeq 2500. The second PCR ran for roughly 7 to 11 cycles and used a J-beta primer mix along with a sample-barcoded 5' primer. TCRdb redid the processing of the public reads, applying fastp at Q25 and MiXCR, and retained in-frame beta chains. When rows share a CDR3 protein, they turn into one entry using the most common DNA and genes. This sample comprises hundreds of thousands of distinct CDR3 sequences, roughly 31% of them detected only once. Around 14% of the sample lies in the top ten. Sequenced input: blood. Receptors were obtained from a woman older than 75 in good health.

This clonotype occurred many times. The rearrangement links TRBV5-1 to TRBJ2-3, with D uncertain. The CDR3 sequence is 16 residues long. CDR1 is SGHRS, CDR2 YFSETQ, per germline. Trimming left V 0 bases short and J 0 bases short, with 11 bases between. CDR3 protein: CASSLVQVTSTDTQYF. For the CDR3, the DNA is TGCGCCAGCAGCTTGGTTCAGGTTACTAGCACAGATACGCAGTATTTT.

As concerns this clonotype: This clone may be a read error of a much larger clone one base away. The J gene is TRBJ2-1, the V gene TRBV7-3; 8 bases line up with TRBD2. V was pared by 5 bases and J by 0 bases, with 6 bases of the junction left unmatched. This CDR3 region has 16 residues. From germline, CDR1 is SGHTA and CDR2 FQGTGA. The CDR3 spells CASSALAGSSYNEQFF. CDR3 nucleotide sequence: TGTGCCAGCAGCGCCTTAGCGGGGAGCTCCTACAATGAGCAGTTCTTC.

Details on this clonotype: The conserved closing phenylalanine or tryptophan is absent in this CDR3, likely reflecting a read error. This chain connects TRBV2 to TRBJ2-3; TRBD1 might be the D (6 bases). Germline V gene data show CDR1 as SNHLY and CDR2 as FYNNEI. The CDR3 is 15 amino acids. Here the CDR3 reads CASRRTDSSTDTQYL. The CDR3 region has the DNA TGTGCCAGCAGGAGGACAGACAGTAGCACGGATACGCAGTATCTT.

This clonotype has a handful of counts. A much larger clone differs from this one at a single base, so this may be a read error. The genes are TRBV12-3 or TRBV12-4 and TRBJ2-5; TRBD1 agrees at 9 bases. V was clipped by 5 bases and J by 5 bases; unmatched bases: 9. The CDR3 covers 15 residues. For the CDR3, the DNA is TGTGCCAGCAGTCAGACAGGGGGTAATTGTGAGACCCAGTACTTC. This encodes CASSQTGGNCETQYF.

A word on this clonotype: This could be a read error, since a much larger clone is one nucleotide away. The CDR3 region is CASSSRRVGQDTQYF. CDR3 DNA sequence: TGTGCCAGCAGCTCCCGGAGGGTTGGTCAAGATACGCAGTATTTT. This chain connects TRBV7-2 to TRBJ2-3, with a possible D match to TRBD2 (6 bases). This CDR3 has 15 residues. CDR1 is SGHTA and CDR2 is FQGNSA in the germline V gene. V dropped 4 bases and J dropped 5 bases, with 16 bases sitting between them.

For this clonotype: A read error is possible here, since a much larger clone lies one base away. The chain has TRBV5-1 and TRBJ1-5, with TRBD1 matching over 9 bases. The V gene's germline CDR1 is SGHRS and CDR2 YFSETQ. V shed 4 bases, J shed 4 bases, and the junction held 9 bases outside the gene matches. CDR3 length: 16 residues. In DNA form, the CDR3 reads TGCGCCAGCAGCGTGGCCCCGGGACAGGGTAATCAGCCCCAGCATTTT. It encodes CASSVAPGQGNQPQHF.

About this clonotype itself: A read error may be the cause here, since a much bigger clone is one base away. The genes are TRBV2 and TRBJ2-3, with a tentative D call TRBD2 (5 bases). The CDR3 extends over 16 amino acids. Trimming shortened V by 0 bases and J by 4 bases, and 14 bases separated the two germline ends. Germline CDR1 SNHLY, CDR2 FYNNEI. Here the CDR3 DNA reads TGTGCCAGCAGTGAAGCGAGGGCCGCGCACCCAGATACGCAGTATTTT. Translated: CASSEARAAHPDTQYF.

This clonotype was seen a few times. The CDR3 spells CASSPSWDSQETQYF. Here the CDR3 DNA reads TGTGCCAGCAGCCCATCCTGGGACAGCCAAGAGACCCAGTACTTC. The V gene is TRBV3-1, the J gene TRBJ2-5, with TRBD1 matching 7 bases. J lost 1 base, V lost 4 bases, and 6 bases had no gene match. CDR3 length: 15 amino acids. The germline gives CDR1 LGHDT, CDR2 YNNKEL (reference sequence).

The rearrangement uses TRBV6-2 or TRBV6-3 and TRBJ1-5; no clear D gene. This CDR3 contains 15 residues. CDR1 MNHEY and CDR2 SVGEGT come from the germline V gene. V was cut by 7 bases and J by 3 bases, with 16 bases left in between. CDR3 sequence reads: CASTDYEGLNQPQHF. The CDR3 nucleotides are TGTGCCAGCACCGATTACGAGGGCCTCAATCAGCCCCAGCATTTT.

This clonotype was counted a few times. This sequence joins TRBV5-1 and TRBJ2-7; D gene ambiguous. V was cut by 4 bases and J by 1 base, with 18 bases left in between. Germline V gene sequence: CDR1 SGHRS, CDR2 YFSETQ. The CDR3 has 16 amino acids. The CDR3 reads CASSLNTVPSSYEQYF. The CDR3 DNA reads TGCGCCAGCAGCCTCAATACAGTTCCCTCTTCCTACGAGCAGTACTTC.

In its sample, this clonotype is medium-sized. The chain has TRBV7-2 and TRBJ2-1, with 10 bases fitting TRBD1. V lost 5 bases to trimming and J lost 7 bases; unmatched junction nucleotides: 14. The CDR3 totals 17 residues. Per germline, CDR1 SGHTA and CDR2 FQGNSA. This CDR3 reads CASSPLPGQGLKNEQFF. DNA for the CDR3: TGTGCCAGCAGCCCCCTGCCGGGACAGGGGCTGAAAAATGAGCAGTTCTTC.

DNA for the CDR3: TGTGCCAGCAGCCCTTTGGGTCGGGAGCGGTACTTC. Amino acids: CASSPLGRERYF. V and J are TRBV12-3 or TRBV12-4 and TRBJ2-5; a possible D gene is TRBD2 (6 bases). CDR3 length: 12 amino acids. Trimming left V 6 bases short and J 13 bases short, with 18 bases between.

This clonotype was detected ten times or more. The rearrangement joins TRBV6-5 to TRBJ2-7; D remains unclear. Per germline, CDR1 MNHEY and CDR2 SVGAGI. V gave up 0 bases and J gave up 4 bases, with 13 bases separating them. CDR3 length equals 15 residues. The CDR3 DNA reads TGTGCCAGCAGTTACTCGATATGGGGAAGGTACGAGCAGTACTTC. Residues: CASSYSIWGRYEQYF.

This clonotype was seen only a few times. The chain couples TRBV20-1 to TRBJ2-7; possible D gene TRBD1, 5 bases. This CDR3 comprises 15 residues. Germline CDR1 reads DFQATT; CDR2 reads SNEGSKA (reference sequence). Trimming removed 6 bases from V and 0 bases from J, with 18 bases in between. The CDR3 DNA reads as TGCAGTGCCACTTCGGACACTATGAGCTCCTACGAGCAGTACTTC. Amino acids: CSATSDTMSSYEQYF.

This clonotype was observed many times. The chain combines TRBV29-1 with TRBJ2-3; no reliable D call. V was cut by 1 base and J by 5 bases, with 7 bases left in between. Germline V lookup: CDR1 SQVTM, CDR2 ANQGSEA. The CDR3 extends over 12 amino acids. CDR3 DNA sequence: TGCAGCGTTGAAGTATTAGGAGATACGCAGTATTTT. This translates into CSVEVLGDTQYF.

Regarding this clonotype: Being one base from a much bigger clone, this may be a read error. The genes are TRBV7-2 and TRBJ1-1; D may be TRBD1 (6 bases). Looked up from germline, CDR1 is SGHTA and CDR2 is FQGNSA. This CDR3 contains 16 residues. CDR3 loop: CANSRGLQGRFTEAFF. CDR3 bases: TGTGCCAACAGCCGGGGGCTCCAGGGGAGGTTCACTGAAGCTTTCTTT.

A few counts support this clonotype. This rearrangement joins TRBV7-3 to TRBJ2-2; a weak D match, TRBD1 (6 bases). This CDR3 contains 14 residues. V dropped 8 bases and J dropped 0 bases, with 10 bases sitting between them. Germline V gives CDR1 SGHTA, CDR2 FQGTGA. The CDR3 coding sequence is TGTGCCAGCGCAGGGGTCTCGAACACCGGGGAGCTGTTTTTT. Translation gives CASAGVSNTGELFF.

This clonotype was picked up many times. The chain joins TRBV12-3 or TRBV12-4 to TRBJ2-1, with TRBD1 as a possible D gene (5 bases). The CDR3 covers 16 residues. The V end was cut by 0 bases, the J end by 2 bases, with 11 bases between. CDR3 nucleotide sequence: TGTGCCAGCAGTTTAGCGCAGGGTATAACCTACAATGAGCAGTTCTTC. It is translated as CASSLAQGITYNEQFF.

The V gene is TRBV5-1, the J gene TRBJ2-1, with 11 nucleotides matching TRBD2. With 3 bases clipped from V and 3 bases from J, the junction kept 5 bases outside the gene matches. Germline V gene data show CDR1 as SGHRS and CDR2 as YFSETQ. The CDR3 runs 16 residues. CDR3 residues: CASSSLAGGNYNEQFF. CDR3 coding DNA: TGCGCCAGCAGCTCCCTAGCGGGAGGAAACTACAATGAGCAGTTCTTC.

This clonotype was observed many times. V gene TRBV9 combines with J gene TRBJ2-1; 12 nucleotides align to TRBD2. Germline CDR1 and CDR2: SGDLS and YYNGEE. V was pared by 4 bases and J by 4 bases, with 15 bases of the junction left unmatched. CDR3 size: 19 residues. The CDR3 loop is CASSFQGASGGAGYNEQFF. The CDR3 coding sequence is TGTGCCAGCAGCTTCCAGGGGGCTAGCGGGGGGGCAGGGTACAATGAGCAGTTCTTC.

The V call is TRBV30, the J call TRBJ2-5; D possibly corresponds to TRBD1 (5 bases). The germline CDR1 and CDR2 sequences are GTSNPN and SVGIG (reference sequence). V lost 2 bases to trimming and J lost 4 bases, with 11 bases between them. The CDR3 has 13 amino acids. The CDR3 DNA reads as TGTGCCTGGAGTTCAGGGTACCGAGAGACCCAGTACTTC. The encoded protein is CAWSSGYRETQYF.

This clonotype has at least ten counts. The J gene is TRBJ2-1, the V gene TRBV27; D remains unclear. V lost 8 bases to trimming and J lost 5 bases, with 13 bases between them. Germline assignment: CDR1 MNHEY and CDR2 SMNVEV (reference sequence). This CDR3 comprises 13 residues. This CDR3 is CASWPDTNNEQFF. As DNA, the CDR3 is TGTGCCAGCTGGCCAGACACCAACAATGAGCAGTTCTTC.

With respect to this clonotype: Compared with germline, one end of the junction differs, possibly owing to a read error. The chain carries TRBV6-5 and TRBJ1-6; 8 bases line up with TRBD1. The CDR3 runs to 17 residues. CDR1 and CDR2 from the germline V gene are MNHEY and SVGAGI. The CDR3 DNA is TGTGCCGGCAGTTACTCGGTGACAGGGGCTTATAATTCACCCCTCCACTTT. As protein: CAGSYSVTGAYNSPLHF.

The CDR3 coding sequence is TGTGCCAGCAGCCATATGAGAAAGAACACCGGGGAGCTGTTTTTT. It is translated as CASSHMRKNTGELFF. The V and J genes are TRBV7-2 and TRBJ2-2; no clear D gene. This CDR3 has 15 amino acids. Germline V gene data show CDR1 as SGHTA and CDR2 as FQGNSA. V lost 5 bases, J lost 1 base, and 11 bases lay in between.

In its sample, this clonotype was seen a few times. J is TRBJ1-1 and V is TRBV20-1; 7 bases align to TRBD1. V was clipped by 3 bases and J by 4 bases; unmatched bases: 11. This CDR3 spans 15 amino acids. The germline V gene encodes CDR1 DFQATT and CDR2 SNEGSKA (reference sequence). The CDR3 sequence is CSASPGGGHGTEAFF. The DNA for the CDR3 is TGCAGTGCTAGTCCAGGGGGGGGGCACGGCACTGAAGCTTTCTTT.

This clonotype was counted a few times. The chain links TRBV20-1 to TRBJ1-1, with 9 positions matching TRBD1. V lost 2 bases and J lost 5; bases outside the gene matches: 3. Germline CDR1 and CDR2: DFQATT and SNEGSKA (reference sequence). This CDR3 is 13 amino acids long. CDR3 residues: CSARYRGHTEAFF. Written as DNA, the CDR3 is TGCAGTGCTAGATACAGGGGGCATACTGAAGCTTTCTTT.